This T cell receptor (beta chain) was recovered during a study of molecular identifiers for immune sequencing clone quantification. V lost 0 bases and J lost 4, with 21 bases in between. The CDR3 runs 17 residues. Germline V gene sequence: CDR1 SQVTM, CDR2 ANQGSEA. This clonotype was counted at least ten times. In TCRdb, the PCR reads were re-called with MiXCR into one record per CDR3 protein. The top ten clones hold about 0.74% of a sample with 300,000 to 400,000 distinct CDR3 sequences, under 25% of them seen once. Naive CD8 T cells were sorted as CD8+CD4-CCR7+CD45RA+. This chain connects TRBV29-1 to TRBJ2-5; no clear D. This receptor was obtained from a human donor in good health. Some libraries in this study had Jurkat cell RNA spiked in. Sequencing used naive CD8+ T cells from blood, with Jurkat cell RNA spiked in. Subset defined: FACS-sorted CD8+CD4-CCR7+CD45RA+ naive T cells. This chain's CDR3 is CSVEDPSGGIKGETQYF. The DNA of the CDR3 is TGCAGCGTTGAAGATCCCTCTGGCGGAATCAAAGGAGAGACCCAGTACTTC.